Sequencing of this T cell receptor beta chain was carried out in a study of cytomegalovirus exposure and HLA in healthy donors. Study-wide results and limits: The study recorded 160 or so TCR beta chains that were cytomegalovirus-associated.

Details on this clone: Its matching antigen is unknown.

A multiplex PCR was run with 60 Vbeta primers and 13 Jbeta primers. Clones were sequenced by immunoSEQ multiplex PCR, and TCRdb holds only the in-frame ones, with some missing. The sample consists of approximately 130,000 clones, over 70% of them appearing once. Trimming removed 5 bases at V and 13 bases at J, with 17 bases between. Germline assignment: CDR1 SGHAT and CDR2 FQNNGV. The CDR3 is made up of 12 amino acids. V and J are TRBV11-2 and TRBJ1-2; D not certain. This sequence was found in an older woman in good health and CMV-seropositive. The sample was PBMCs. The CDR3 DNA is TGTGCCAGCAGCCCGGAGGATCGTCGGGCCACCTTC. This encodes CASSPEDRRATF. The full variable domain, rest sourced from reference TRBV11-2 and TRBJ1-2, is EAGVAQSPRYKIIEKRQSVAFWCNPISGHATLYWYQQILGQGPKLLIQFQNNGVVDDSQLPKDRFSAERLKGVDSTLKIQPAKLEDSAVYLCASSPEDRRATFGSGTRLTVV.